These 13 T cell receptor beta chains were sequenced from one sample in a study of T cells after yellow fever vaccination. TCRdb redid the calling of the 5' RACE reads with MiXCR, one entry per CDR3 protein. Of about 20,000 distinct CDR3 sequences in the sample, around 5.2% are singletons; the top ten hold 15% to 25%. The source was PBMCs, either bulk or a sorted T-cell subset (CD4+, CD8+, memory, or dextramer-sorted; not recorded which), collected around 45 days after the first yellow fever vaccination. These receptors all stem from a man aged 18-30 years who received the YFV17D yellow fever vaccine.

For this clonotype: It may be a read error: a sequence one base away is much more abundant. The V call is TRBV20-1, the J call TRBJ1-3; no clear D gene. Looked up from germline, CDR1 is DFQATT and CDR2 is SNEGSKA (reference sequence). Trimming stripped 5 bases from V and 5 bases from J, with 4 bases between. The CDR3 is 10 amino acids. This CDR3 is CSARRNTIYF. The CDR3 DNA is TGCAGTGCTCGTCGAAACACCATATATTTT.

This clonotype was recorded at least ten times. The chain is built from TRBV7-2 and TRBJ2-1; 11 bases line up with TRBD2. In germline, CDR1 is SGHTA, CDR2 FQGNSA. J was trimmed by 10 bases and V by 3 bases; bases with no gene match: 8. The CDR3 runs to 15 residues. This chain's CDR3 is CASSFSGGGPREQFF. The DNA for the CDR3 is TGTGCCAGCAGCTTTAGCGGGGGGGGCCCACGGGAGCAGTTCTTC.

The sample holds many counts of this clonotype. This chain links TRBV7-8 with TRBJ2-4, with no clear D. Germline lookup yields CDR1 SGHVS and CDR2 FQNEAQ. This CDR3 region has 14 residues. Between the trimmed V and J ends, which lost 0 bases and 7 bases, there was a span of 10 bases. The CDR3 here is CASSLAFSENIQYF. The CDR3 DNA sequence: TGTGCCAGCAGCTTAGCGTTTTCCGAGAACATTCAGTACTTC.

The chain couples TRBV3-1 to TRBJ2-5; perhaps TRBD1 as D (5 bases). Germline values: CDR1 LGHDT, CDR2 YNNKEL (reference sequence). V gave up 11 bases and J gave up 1 base, with 26 bases separating them. This CDR3 region has 17 residues. The CDR3 DNA reads as TGTGCCTCCTCCCAAGAGGACATCCTTTGGGGCCAAGAGACCCAGTACTTC. It yields the protein CASSQEDILWGQETQYF.

This clonotype occurred many times. This chain connects TRBV5-6 to TRBJ2-1; the match to TRBD1 covers 9 bases. Looked up from germline, CDR1 is SGHDT and CDR2 is YYEEEE. Losses at the gene ends were 0 bases for V and 8 bases for J; bases not matched to a gene: 0. The CDR3 has 13 residues. The CDR3 sequence: CASSLDRGHEQFF. For the CDR3, the DNA is TGTGCCAGCAGCTTGGACAGGGGGCATGAGCAGTTCTTC.

This clonotype was recorded many times. The chain combines TRBV19 with TRBJ2-7; TRBD1 matches 10 bases. This CDR3 has 15 amino acids. The germline CDR1 and CDR2 sequences are LNHDA and SQIVND (reference sequence). With 5 bases clipped from V and 6 bases from J, the junction kept 10 bases outside the gene matches. The CDR3 coding sequence is TGTGCCAGTAGTCCCTTTGACAGGGGGCTCACCGAGCAGTACTTC. Protein: CASSPFDRGLTEQYF.

This clonotype was counted ten times or more. The chain recombines TRBV4-3 with TRBJ2-5; 9 bases are shared with TRBD2. J was trimmed by 4 bases and V by 0 bases; bases with no gene match: 9. CDR3 size: 17 residues. From germline, CDR1 is LGHNA and CDR2 YSLEER. CDR3 in DNA: TGCGCCAGCAGCCAAGATGGCCTAGCGGGGAATGTAGAGACCCAGTACTTC. Amino acids: CASSQDGLAGNVETQYF.

This clonotype was observed at least ten times. The chain couples TRBV19 to TRBJ2-2, with unresolved D. The CDR3 loop spans 14 amino acids. Per germline, CDR1 LNHDA and CDR2 SQIVND (reference sequence). V shed 0 bases and J shed 0 bases, with 2 bases lying between them. For the CDR3, the DNA is TGTGCCAGTAGTATAGAGACGAACACCGGGGAGCTGTTTTTT. It specifies CASSIETNTGELFF. Complete variable domain (other parts from reference TRBV19 and TRBJ2-2): DGGITQSPKYLFRKEGQNVTLSCEQNLNHDAMYWYRQDPGQGLRLIYYSQIVNDFQKGDIAEGYSVSREKKESFPLTVTSAQKNPTAFYLCASSIETNTGELFFGEGSRLTVL.

This clonotype appeared many times. The chain is built from TRBV12-3 or TRBV12-4 and TRBJ2-4; TRBD1 aligns across 9 bases. Trimming took 6 bases from V and 1 from J; bases not matched to a gene: 7. CDR3 length: 16 amino acids. CDR3 loop: CASRSLGTGAKNIQYF. The CDR3 nucleotides are TGTGCCAGCAGATCCCTAGGGACAGGGGCCAAAAACATTCAGTACTTC.

The gene calls are TRBV5-1 and TRBJ2-5; D remains unclear. V dropped 4 bases and J dropped 5 bases, with 6 bases sitting between them. The length of the CDR3 is 11 residues. Germline V gene lookup returns CDR1 SGHRS and CDR2 YFSETQ. The CDR3 DNA sequence: TGCGCCAGCAGCCTGGATGAGACCCAGTACTTC. This codes for CASSLDETQYF.

There are many counts of this clonotype. The genes are TRBV4-1 and TRBJ1-5; D unclear. The length of the CDR3 is 15 residues. Per the germline V gene, CDR1 is MGHRA and CDR2 is YSYEKL. V lost 0 bases and J lost 4, with 10 bases in between. CDR3 loop: CASSQEFGANQPQHF. CDR3 sequence (DNA): TGCGCCAGCAGCCAAGAGTTTGGAGCTAATCAGCCCCAGCATTTT.

This clonotype has a count of ten or more. This chain uses TRBV7-2 with TRBJ2-2; D possibly corresponds to TRBD1 (5 bases). The V end was cut by 5 bases, the J end by 3 bases, with 13 bases between. Germline V gives CDR1 SGHTA, CDR2 FQGNSA. The CDR3 has 15 amino acids. CDR3 loop: CASSAGQGYTGELFF. The CDR3 DNA reads as TGTGCCAGCAGCGCCGGCCAGGGATACACCGGGGAGCTGTTTTTT.

This clonotype was detected many times. The CDR3 DNA is TGTGCCAGCAGCCATCATACAGGGAGGGACAAAAACATTCAGTACTTC. Its protein product is CASSHHTGRDKNIQYF. The V gene is TRBV7-2, the J gene TRBJ2-4; D possibly corresponds to TRBD2 (7 bases). Germline V CDR1 and CDR2: SGHTA, FQGNSA. The CDR3 spans 16 residues. Trimming left V 5 bases short and J 3 bases short, with 17 bases between.